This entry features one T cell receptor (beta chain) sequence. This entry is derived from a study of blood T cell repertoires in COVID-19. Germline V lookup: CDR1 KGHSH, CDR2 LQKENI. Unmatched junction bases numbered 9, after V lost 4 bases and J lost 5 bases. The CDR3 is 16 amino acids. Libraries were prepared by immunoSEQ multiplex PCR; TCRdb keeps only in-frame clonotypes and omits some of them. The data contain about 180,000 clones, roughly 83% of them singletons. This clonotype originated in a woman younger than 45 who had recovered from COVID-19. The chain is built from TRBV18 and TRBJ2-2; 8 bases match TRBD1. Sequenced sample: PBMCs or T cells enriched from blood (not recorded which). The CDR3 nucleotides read TGTGCCAGCTCACTACGACAGGGGATGGGTACCGGGGAGCTGTTTTTT. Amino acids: CASSLRQGMGTGELFF.